Described below is a single T cell receptor (beta chain) sequence and its context. The target antigen is unknown. The data derive from a study of CD4 T cells in relation to SARS-CoV-2 and coronaviruses. Overall study results and limits: No crossreactivity against non-spike viral proteins was tested here. Approximately 65% of donors had memory CD4+ clonotypes crossrecognizing SARS-CoV-2 and common cold coronavirus spike.

Profiling relied on immunoSEQ multiplex PCR, and the TCRdb table lists in-frame clones only, not all of them. The table has just under 20,000 clones, roughly 77% seen once; the top ten hold 20% to 25%. The CDR3 extends over 14 amino acids. Germline CDR1 reads KGHSH; CDR2 reads LQKENI. V was clipped by 3 bases and J by 6 bases; unmatched bases: 5. CD4+ T cells from unexposed donors were obtained before the COVID-19 pandemic (2011-2018). The cells were cultured for approximately ten days before CD4+ T cells were isolated. Cells permitting, SARS-CoV-2 S/N and four cold-coronavirus spikes were tested on unexposed-donor CD4+ T cells.

This receptor was taken from a human donor in good health. Sequenced: CD4+ T cells from PBMCs, cultured in vitro. V gene TRBV18 combines with J gene TRBJ2-5, with 9 bases identical to TRBD1. Here the CDR3 DNA reads TGTGCCAGCTCACCCGAACAGGGGGCAAAGACCCAGTACTTC. It encodes CASSPEQGAKTQYF.